These 21 T cell receptor beta chains were all obtained from the same sample, sequenced in a study of T cells in Graves' hyperthyroidism and ophthalmopathy (dated by TCRdb to between 2018 and 2021). The method behind the library was multiplex PCR. TCRdb names Illumina HiSeq 2000 as the instrument used. Amplification of TCR beta CDR3 regions was carried out from RNA transcripts. A first-round RT-PCR of the TCR CDR3 used the HTBI primer set with the Qiagen OneStep RT-PCR kit. TCRdb reprocessed the public reads (quality trimming at Q25 with fastp, clone calling with MiXCR) and kept in-frame beta chains. CDR3 protein sequences are deduplicated, and each keeps its most common genes and DNA. This sample lists some 350,000 distinct CDR3 sequences; roughly 25% were detected once. The ten largest clones represent roughly 80% of the sample. Sequenced input: blood. These TCRs come from a man aged 50 to 59 with Graves' hyperthyroidism.

This clonotype has more than one count but fewer than ten. The chain employs TRBV15 and TRBJ2-2, with 9 bases that match TRBD1. CDR1 is LNHNV and CDR2 is YYDKDF in the germline V gene (reference sequence). Trimming at V came to 2 bases and at J to 8 bases, leaving 6 bases not matched to a gene. CDR3 length: 15 amino acids. As DNA, the CDR3 is TGTGCCACCAGCAGATGGGGACAGGGAAATGGGGAGCTGTTTTTT. It encodes CATSRWGQGNGELFF.

The genes are TRBV11-2 and TRBJ1-5, with 8 bases lining up with TRBD1. Germline V gene sequence: CDR1 SGHAT, CDR2 FQNNGV. The CDR3 has 12 residues. J was trimmed by 11 bases and V by 5 bases; bases with no gene match: 5. CDR3 sequence reads: CASSATGAAQHF. For the CDR3, the DNA is TGTGCCAGCAGCGCGACAGGGGCGGCCCAGCATTTT.

The J gene is TRBJ2-3, the V gene TRBV29-1; D ambiguous. CDR1 and CDR2 from the germline V gene are SQVTM and ANQGSEA. V gave up 5 bases and J gave up 4 bases, with 16 bases separating them. The length of the CDR3 is 14 residues. CDR3: CSVSAYIAPDTQYF. The CDR3, as DNA: TGCAGCGTTTCAGCTTACATCGCCCCAGATACGCAGTATTTT.

This clonotype has more than one count but fewer than ten. The rearrangement uses TRBV12-3 or TRBV12-4 and TRBJ1-6, with 12 bases lining up with TRBD1. The CDR3 contains 16 residues. With 5 bases clipped from V and 7 bases from J, the junction kept 6 bases outside the gene matches. The CDR3 spells CASSPGTGGTNSPLHF. DNA of the CDR3: TGTGCCAGCAGTCCCGGGACAGGGGGCACAAATTCACCCCTCCACTTT.

The sample holds many counts of this clonotype. CDR3 protein: CASSLQGRNTDTQYF. The CDR3 bases are TGTGCCAGCAGCTTGCAGGGGAGAAACACAGATACGCAGTATTTT. The J gene is TRBJ2-3, the V gene TRBV11-1; D is possibly TRBD1 (6 bases). Germline-derived CDR1 and CDR2 are SGHAT and FQDESV (reference sequence). CDR3 length equals 15 residues. V was clipped by 3 bases and J by 2 bases, with 12 bases between them.

This clonotype was observed once. The V and J genes are TRBV28 and TRBJ1-2, with 8 bases fitting TRBD1. This CDR3 is built from 14 residues. Trimming took 5 bases from V and 3 from J; bases not matched to a gene: 5. Germline V gene data show CDR1 as MDHEN and CDR2 as SYDVKM. The CDR3 spells CASSLPGGDYGYTF. CDR3 nucleotide sequence: TGTGCCAGCAGTCTACCAGGGGGCGACTATGGCTACACCTTC.

J is TRBJ2-2 and V is TRBV2, with D perhaps matching TRBD1 or TRBD2 (5 bases each). This CDR3 spans 17 amino acids. Germline lookup yields CDR1 SNHLY and CDR2 FYNNEI. Deletions cut 7 bases from V and 6 bases from J, with 24 bases between. The CDR3 DNA is TGTGCCAGCATAGGGCCTGTAAGCGGAAAAGGGGCCGGGGAGCTGTTTTTT. It specifies CASIGPVSGKGAGELFF. Variable domain in full (rest from reference TRBV2 and TRBJ2-2): EPEVTQTPSHQVTQMGQEVILRCVPISNHLYFYWYRQILGQKVEFLVSFYNNEISEKSEIFDDQFSVERPDGSNFTLKIRSTKLEDSAMYFCASIGPVSGKGAGELFFGEGSRLTVL.

V gene TRBV6-2 or TRBV6-3 combines with J gene TRBJ2-6; 9 bases align to TRBD1. The ends lost 6 bases at V and 4 bases at J; junction bases unmatched: 4. Germline V gene sequence: CDR1 MNHEY, CDR2 SVGEGT. The length of the CDR3 is 15 residues. CDR3 in DNA: TGTGCCAGCAGCGACAGGGGGTACGGGGCCAACGTCCTGACTTTC. Translated: CASSDRGYGANVLTF.

Regarding this clonotype: The junction differs from germline at one of its ends, possibly a read error. The chain joins TRBV12-3 or TRBV12-4 to TRBJ2-2; 13 nucleotides agree with TRBD2. The CDR3 runs to 16 residues. The DNA for the CDR3 is TGTGCCAGCTCCTGGACTAGCGGGAGTCGTGACGGGGAGCTGCTTTTT. Translation gives CASSWTSGSRDGELLF.

The chain joins TRBV27 to TRBJ1-4, with TRBD1 matching over 7 bases. V lost 6 bases to trimming and J lost 7 bases; unmatched junction nucleotides: 8. From germline, CDR1 is MNHEY and CDR2 SMNVEV (reference sequence). The CDR3 is 14 residues long. The CDR3 sequence is CASRERDSAEKLFF. CDR3 in DNA: TGTGCCAGCAGAGAACGGGACAGCGCTGAAAAACTGTTTTTT.

This clonotype has more than one count but fewer than ten. The chain couples TRBV5-1 to TRBJ2-1, with 8 bases fitting TRBD2. V shed 4 bases and J 9 bases; nucleotides not matched to a gene: 9. This CDR3 contains 14 residues. In germline, CDR1 is SGHRS, CDR2 YFSETQ. In DNA, the CDR3 is TGCGCCAGCAGCCTCAGCGGGAGTAGGATTGAGCAGTTCTTC. Translated, it gives CASSLSGSRIEQFF.

The table lists this clonotype with a few counts. V and J are TRBV6-2 or TRBV6-3 and TRBJ2-5, with 9 bases that match TRBD2. CDR1 and CDR2 (germline): MNHEY, SVGEGT. The ends lost 0 bases at V and 5 bases at J; junction bases unmatched: 7. This CDR3 spans 16 amino acids. The DNA for the CDR3 is TGTGCCAGCAGTTACTCGACGCAGCGGGAGGTTGAGACCCAGTACTTC. Translating gives CASSYSTQREVETQYF.

Comments on this clonotype: A clone one base away is much larger, so this may be a read error. The J gene is TRBJ2-1, the V gene TRBV12-3 or TRBV12-4; D may be TRBD1 (7 bases). V lost 4 bases, J lost 7 bases, and 29 bases lay in between. This CDR3 region has 19 residues. The CDR3 bases are TGTGCCAGCAGTTCTTATATTGGAGGGGGCGTATTTGGTAGGAATGAGCAGTTCTTC. Amino acid sequence: CASSSYIGGGVFGRNEQFF.

A few counts support this clonotype. This chain joins TRBV6-1 and TRBJ1-2, with D uncertain. The CDR3 has 13 amino acids. Germline lookup yields CDR1 MNHNS and CDR2 SASEGT. V shed 6 bases and J shed 1 base, with 9 bases lying between them. This CDR3 is CASSQTFNYGYTF. CDR3 nucleotides: TGTGCCAGCAGCCAGACATTTAACTATGGCTACACCTTC.

In this sample, this clonotype turned up a few times. V is TRBV6-5 and J is TRBJ2-7; a possible D gene is TRBD1 (6 bases). CDR1 is MNHEY and CDR2 is SVGAGI in the germline V gene. V lost 2 bases, J lost 1 base, and 9 bases lay in between. This CDR3 region has 14 residues. CDR3 protein: CASSYEQGSYEQYF. CDR3 bases: TGTGCCAGCAGTTACGAGCAGGGGTCCTACGAGCAGTACTTC.

This clonotype was found many times. The chain is built from TRBV2 and TRBJ2-7; D tentatively reads TRBD1 or TRBD2 (5 bases each). With 4 bases removed from V and 4 bases from J, the gap between germline ends came to 17 bases. Germline CDR1 SNHLY, CDR2 FYNNEI. The CDR3 length is 15 residues. As DNA, the CDR3 is TGTGCCAGCAGTGTTGGGACGGAGCGGTCTTACGAGCAGTACTTC. Translated, it gives CASSVGTERSYEQYF.

The chain couples TRBV6-1 to TRBJ2-7; D perhaps matches TRBD1 (6 bases). The germline CDR1 and CDR2 sequences are MNHNS and SASEGT. This CDR3 is 16 amino acids long. The V and J ends lost 4 bases and 3 bases respectively, with 19 bases between them. As DNA, the CDR3 is TGTGCCAGCAGTGCCGAAAGGGGGTCATGGGGCTACGAGCAGTACTTC. Translation gives CASSAERGSWGYEQYF.

This clonotype was seen more than once but under ten times. This chain joins TRBV5-1 and TRBJ2-1; 13 bases match TRBD2. CDR3 length equals 15 residues. J gave up 10 bases and V 4 bases, and 8 bases lay outside the gene matches. Germline V gene lookup returns CDR1 SGHRS and CDR2 YFSETQ. The CDR3 nucleotides are TGCGCCAGCAGCCCGGGACTAGCGGGAAAGAGCGAGCAGTTCTTC. Translation gives CASSPGLAGKSEQFF.

In its sample, this clonotype was seen many times. The V gene is TRBV10-3, the J gene TRBJ2-5, with TRBD2 matching over 11 bases. Germline-derived CDR1 and CDR2 are ENHRY and SYGVKD. V was clipped by 4 bases and J by 4 bases; unmatched bases: 5. This CDR3 has 15 amino acids. This chain's CDR3 is CAISGASGRSETQYF. In nucleotides, the CDR3 is TGTGCCATCAGTGGCGCTAGCGGGAGGTCAGAGACCCAGTACTTC.

A remark on this clonotype: A much larger clone differs from this one at a single base, so this may be a read error. This chain joins TRBV28 and TRBJ2-3; the D gene is possibly TRBD1 (5 bases). The CDR3 runs 14 residues. The V end lost 4 bases, the J end lost 7 bases, and 15 bases lay between the germline ends. CDR1 is MDHEN, CDR2 SYDVKM, per germline. The CDR3 is CASSSRAGINTQYF. DNA for the CDR3: TGTGCCAGCAGTTCCAGGGCAGGGATCAATACGCAGTATTTT.

This clonotype was counted a few times. V and J are TRBV11-2 and TRBJ1-2; D remains ambiguous. This CDR3 comprises 15 residues. The germline V gene encodes CDR1 SGHAT and CDR2 FQNNGV. The V gene lost 6 bases and the J gene lost 8 bases, with 22 bases spanning the gap. In nucleotides, the CDR3 is TGTGCCAGCAGTCTTGGGGTCGAAAAGTTCGGAGGCTACACCTTC. Amino acids: CASSLGVEKFGGYTF.